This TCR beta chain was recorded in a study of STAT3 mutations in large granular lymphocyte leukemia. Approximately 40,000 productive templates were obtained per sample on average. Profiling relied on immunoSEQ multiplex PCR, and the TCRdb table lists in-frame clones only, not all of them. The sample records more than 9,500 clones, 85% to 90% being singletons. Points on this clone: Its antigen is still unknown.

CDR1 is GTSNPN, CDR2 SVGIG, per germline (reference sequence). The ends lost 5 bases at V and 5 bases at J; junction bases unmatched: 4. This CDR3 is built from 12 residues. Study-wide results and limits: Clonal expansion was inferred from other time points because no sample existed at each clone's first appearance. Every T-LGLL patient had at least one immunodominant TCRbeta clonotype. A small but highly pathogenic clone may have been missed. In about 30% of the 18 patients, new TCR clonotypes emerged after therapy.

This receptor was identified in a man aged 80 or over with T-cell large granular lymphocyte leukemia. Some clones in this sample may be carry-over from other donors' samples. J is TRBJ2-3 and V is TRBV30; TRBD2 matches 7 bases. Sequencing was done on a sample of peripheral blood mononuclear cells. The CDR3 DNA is TGTGCCTGGGCGAAGCGGGGAGATACGCAGTATTTT. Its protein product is CAWAKRGDTQYF.